Below are 2 T cell receptor beta chains sequenced from a single sample in a study of human T cells and chemical hapten exposure. The time point is: pre-sensitization, week 0. The treatment denotes: therapeutic diphenylcyclopropenone sensitization with weekly scalp DPC. MiXCR, applied by TCRdb to the RACE reads, yields one record per CDR3 protein. The sample records approximately 370,000 distinct CDR3 sequences, over 5% being singletons. The specimen was whole blood, collected in connection with sensitization to the hapten diphenylcyclopropenone (DPC). The receptors were sampled from a woman between 18 and 30 years old with alopecia areata. Some clones in this sample may be carry-over from other donors' samples.

CDR3 sequence (DNA): TGTGCCAGTAGTTCCAGGGGTGAAGTGGTCTATGGCTACACCTTC. As protein: CASSSRGEVVYGYTF. This chain connects TRBV19 to TRBJ1-2; D may be TRBD1 (6 bases). Germline V gives CDR1 LNHDA, CDR2 SQIVND (reference sequence). The germline V and J ends were trimmed by 5 bases and 4 bases, with 17 bases remaining between them. This CDR3 comprises 15 residues.

V is TRBV3-1 and J is TRBJ2-1; TRBD2 matches at 11 bases. V lost 3 bases to trimming and J lost 7 bases; unmatched junction nucleotides: 14. The germline gives CDR1 LGHDT, CDR2 YNNKEL (reference sequence). The CDR3 runs to 18 residues. CDR3 DNA sequence: TGTGCCAGCAGCCACCCCTATGGGGGACTAGCGGTAGTAAATGAGCAGTTCTTC. Translated, it gives CASSHPYGGLAVVNEQFF.